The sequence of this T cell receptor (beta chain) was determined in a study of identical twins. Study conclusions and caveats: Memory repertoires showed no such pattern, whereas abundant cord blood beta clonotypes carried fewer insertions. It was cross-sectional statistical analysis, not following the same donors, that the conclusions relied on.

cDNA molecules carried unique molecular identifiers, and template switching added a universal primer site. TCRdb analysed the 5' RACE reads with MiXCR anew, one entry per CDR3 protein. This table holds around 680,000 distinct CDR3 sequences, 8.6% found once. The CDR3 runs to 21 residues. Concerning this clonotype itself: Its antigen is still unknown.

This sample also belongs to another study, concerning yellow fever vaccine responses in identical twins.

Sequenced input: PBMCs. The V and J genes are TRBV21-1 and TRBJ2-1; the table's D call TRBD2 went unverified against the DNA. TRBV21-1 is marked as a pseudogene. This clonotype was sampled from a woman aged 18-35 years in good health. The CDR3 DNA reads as TGTGCCAGCAGCAAAAAGAGGTGTCCCTCCTTAGCGGGGAGGGGTCGTAATGAGCAGTTCTTC. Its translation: CASSKKRCPSLAGRGRNEQFF.